Shown below are 9 T cell receptor beta chains from a single sample sequenced in a study of T cell clonality in common variable immunodeficiency. Whole-study findings and limits: In common variable immunodeficiency, TCR beta chains reportedly carried fewer deletions and N-nucleotide insertions.

No antigen has been assigned to these receptors. The method was immunoSEQ multiplex PCR; TCRdb's version includes in-frame clones alone and lacks a portion of them. The sample presents about 26,000 clones, none singletons. Sequenced: peripheral blood mononuclear cells. These receptors originate from a human donor with common variable immunodeficiency.

Many counts were recorded for this clone. The read is 3 residues too short to cover the CDR3 end, so that end is filled in from the germline J gene. The chain is built from TRBV19 and TRBJ2-4, with 9 bases fitting TRBD1. The ends lost 7 bases at V and 6 bases at J; junction bases unmatched: 7. The CDR3 is made up of 14 amino acids. CDR1 LNHDA and CDR2 SQIVND come from the germline V gene (reference sequence). The covered CDR3 bases are TGTGCCAGTAAAGACAGGGGGGGTGCAAACATT. Translating it yields CASKDRGGANI. Given in full, the CDR3 is CASKDRGGANIQYF.

This clone was found many times. The observed sequence ends 3 residues before the CDR3 terminus, with the missing tail filled in from the germline J gene. The genes are TRBV7-8 and TRBJ1-2; 8 positions agree with TRBD1. This CDR3 comprises 15 residues. V was clipped by 4 bases and J by 3 bases; unmatched bases: 7. Germline CDR1 reads SGHVS; CDR2 reads FQNEAQ. The CDR3 here is CASSSRRGRDYGYTF. CDR3 DNA (partial): TGTGCCAGCAGCTCTCGCAGGGGGCGGGACTATGGC.

As to this clone: The read terminates 3 residues before the CDR3 end, so the remaining end is supplied by the germline J gene. This chain connects TRBV7-9 to TRBJ1-4; D is uncertain. Germline CDR1 is SEHNR and CDR2 is FQNEAQ (reference sequence). V was trimmed by 5 bases and J by 4 bases, leaving 14 bases between them. CDR3 length: 15 residues. The CDR3 here is CASSLGWRGNEKLFF. Incomplete CDR3 DNA: TGTGCCAGCAGCCTGGGATGGCGGGGTAATGAAAAA.

This clone was detected ten times or more. The missing CDR3 end, 3 residues past where the read stops, is filled in from the germline J gene. V usage is TRBV15 and J usage is TRBJ1-5; D unresolved. Per germline, CDR1 LNHNV and CDR2 YYDKDF (reference sequence). V was clipped by 0 bases and J by 8 bases, with 11 bases between them. The CDR3 has 14 amino acids. This chain's CDR3 is CATSRDRGDKPQHF. The CDR3 bases that were read are TGTGCCACCAGCAGAGATCGCGGGGATAAGCCC.

To note about this clone: The read gets to within 3 residues of the CDR3 end, and the germline J gene fills in the rest. The V gene is TRBV7-8, the J gene TRBJ1-2, with D perhaps TRBD1 (6 bases). The CDR3 is 16 amino acids. The germline CDR1 and CDR2 sequences are SGHVS and FQNEAQ. CDR3 bases read: TGTGCCAGCAGCTTAGAGATGGGGGCCGGCTTGAAGGGC. This gives the protein CASSLEMGAGLKG. The CDR3 in full is CASSLEMGAGLKGYTF.

This clone turned up a few times. The CDR3 extends 3 residues past the end of the read, so its final part is completed from the germline J gene. The chain uses TRBV19 and TRBJ1-2, with D unresolved. The V end lost 7 bases, the J end lost 2 bases, and 17 bases lay between the germline ends. Germline V gives CDR1 LNHDA, CDR2 SQIVND (reference sequence). The CDR3 length is 15 residues. CDR3 DNA, as far as it was read: TGTGCCAGTACCCCCCTCCAGACACTCAACTATGGC. Protein product: CASTPLQTLNYG. The entire CDR3 sequence reads CASTPLQTLNYGYTF.

This clone showed up many times. Read data end 3 residues before the CDR3 end; the end is taken from the germline J gene. The rearrangement links TRBV20-1 to TRBJ2-1; 7 nucleotides line up with TRBD2. Germline V gene sequence: CDR1 DFQATT, CDR2 SNEGSKA (reference sequence). The CDR3 has 14 amino acids. The J segment lost 3 bases and the V segment lost 6 bases, leaving 8 bases of the junction unmatched. CDR3 region: CSAPSGTFYNEQFF. The DNA read from the CDR3 is TGCAGTGCGCCAAGCGGGACCTTCTACAATGAG.

This clone was recorded many times. CDR3 residues: CASSSPSGRTSTDTQYF. The DNA read from the CDR3 is TGTGCCAGTAGTTCCCCTAGCGGGAGGACCTCCACAGATACG. This chain joins TRBV19 and TRBJ2-3; the match to TRBD2 covers 11 bases. The read comes to an end 3 residues before the CDR3 does, leaving the germline J gene to fill in the end. CDR1 LNHDA and CDR2 SQIVND come from the germline V gene (reference sequence). The CDR3 contains 17 residues. Trimming took 5 bases from V and 2 from J; bases not matched to a gene: 9.

To note about this clone: The CDR3 end is not reached by the read, which stops 3 residues before it; the germline J gene fills it in. V gene TRBV7-9 combines with J gene TRBJ1-3; weak D call: TRBD1 (5 bases). This CDR3 region has 15 residues. Looked up from germline, CDR1 is SEHNR and CDR2 is FQNEAQ (reference sequence). Trimming took off 0 bases at V and 3 bases at J, with 9 bases between the two ends. Here the CDR3 reads CASSLAQGGGNTIYF. Incomplete CDR3 DNA: TGTGCCAGCAGCTTAGCGCAGGGAGGTGGAAACACC.